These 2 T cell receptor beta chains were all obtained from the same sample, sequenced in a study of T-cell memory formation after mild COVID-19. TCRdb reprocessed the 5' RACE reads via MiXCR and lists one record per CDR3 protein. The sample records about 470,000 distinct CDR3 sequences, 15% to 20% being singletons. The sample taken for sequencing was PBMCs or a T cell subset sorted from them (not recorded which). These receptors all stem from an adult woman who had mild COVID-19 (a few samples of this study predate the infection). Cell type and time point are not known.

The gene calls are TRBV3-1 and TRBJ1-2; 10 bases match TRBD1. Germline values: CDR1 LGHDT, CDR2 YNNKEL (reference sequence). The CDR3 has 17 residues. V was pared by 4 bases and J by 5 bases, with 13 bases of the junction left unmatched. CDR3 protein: CASSPLPRTGGRYGYTF. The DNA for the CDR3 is TGTGCCAGCAGCCCCCTCCCCAGGACAGGGGGTAGGTATGGCTACACCTTC.

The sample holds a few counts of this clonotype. CDR3 nucleotide sequence: TGCAGTGCACCGACATATGACAGGAACAATGAGCAGTTCTTC. Amino acid sequence: CSAPTYDRNNEQFF. The chain is built from TRBV20-1 and TRBJ2-1; the D gene is possibly TRBD1 (6 bases). Germline V gene data show CDR1 as DFQATT and CDR2 as SNEGSKA (reference sequence). The length of the CDR3 is 14 residues. V was cut by 6 bases and J by 5 bases, with 17 bases left in between.